The T cell receptor (beta chain) described here comes from a study of CD4 T cells in relation to SARS-CoV-2 and coronaviruses. Overall study context: Shared crossreactive spike epitopes were mapped to their HLA restriction.

Concerning this clone: Its antigen remains unknown.

Uncultured naive and memory CD4+ T cells supplied DNA for deep TCR-beta sequencing. Libraries were prepared by immunoSEQ multiplex PCR; TCRdb keeps only in-frame clonotypes and omits some of them. The sample has 60,000 or so clones; over 90% are singletons. Findings and limits, study-wide: No crossreactivity against non-spike viral proteins was tested here.

The unexposed donors gave CD4+ T cells in about 2010-2019, prior to COVID-19. The germline V gene has CDR1 LNHDA and CDR2 SQIVND (reference sequence). Trimming at V came to 4 bases and at J to 4 bases, leaving 8 bases not matched to a gene. The CDR3 is made up of 16 amino acids. Sample: naive CD4+ T cells from PBMCs. Sample subset: naive CD4+ T cells isolated by negative enrichment. The chain recombines TRBV19 with TRBJ1-5; 9 bases line up with TRBD1. The clonotype comes from a human donor in good health. The chain's CDR3 is CASSTTDRGGNQPQHF. The DNA for the CDR3 is TGTGCCAGTAGTACGACGGACAGGGGAGGGAATCAGCCCCAGCATTTT.